These T cell receptor beta chains were read from a single sample in a study of ipilimumab plus nivolumab after autologous stem cell transplantation. TCRdb keeps only in-frame clones here, not all; method: immunoSEQ multiplex PCR. The sample lists 20,000 to 25,000 clones, around 74% occurring once. The sequencing here drew on PBMCs, taken in a trial of ipilimumab plus nivolumab as post-transplant consolidation. The source is a male donor with diffuse large B-cell lymphoma. The CDR3 runs from the conserved cysteine through the conserved F or W. The D gene is left open where the match is weak. Some rows have no size entry. The others give once, few or many, or a class for an expanded clone.

d_gene	v_gene	abundance	j_gene	len	CDR3nt	CDR3aa
NA	TRBV11-2	NA	TRBJ2-3	14	TGTGCCAGCAGCTTACTAGCTAGCACAGATACGCAGTATTTT	CASSLLASTDTQYF
NA	TRBV2	NA	TRBJ1-1	13	TGTGCCAGCAGTCAGGATGGGAACACTGAAGCTTTCTTT	CASSQDGNTEAFF
NA	TRBV4-1	once	TRBJ1-2	14	TGCGCCAGCAGCCAAGGGCAAAAGAACTATGGCTACACCTTC	CASSQGQKNYGYTF
NA	TRBV7-2	medium-sized	TRBJ1-4	15	TGTGCCAGCAGCTCGGCGACTGGCCTTAATGAAAAACTGTTTTTT	CASSSATGLNEKLFF
NA	TRBV7-9	NA	TRBJ2-3	14	TGTGCCAGCAGCTTAAGGGGGAGGGGGGATACGCAGTATTTT	CASSLRGRGDTQYF
TRBD1	TRBV30	NA	TRBJ1-2	12	TGTGCCTGGACCGGGGACAGCGAAAACTACACCTTC	CAWTGDSENYTF
TRBD2	TRBV2	NA	TRBJ2-5	13	TGTGCCAGCAGGCCGGGGGGGCCGGAGACCCAGTACTTC	CASRPGGPETQYF
TRBD2	TRBV27	NA	TRBJ2-3	12	TGTGCCAGCAGTTTAGGGGGGGTTGCGCAGTATTTT	CASSLGGVAQYF
NA	TRBV5-1	NA	TRBJ2-5	13	TGCGCCAGCAGCACGGAACCCCGGGAGACCCAGTACTTC	CASSTEPRETQYF
NA	TRBV30	medium-sized	TRBJ1-2	16	TGTGCCTGGAGTGTACCGGGGAGGGTAATCGTCGATGGCTACACCTTC	CAWSVPGRVIVDGYTF
TRBD2	TRBV7-3	NA	TRBJ2-3	15	TGTGCCAGCAGCCCCACTAGCGGGGGCACAGATACGCAGTATTTT	CASSPTSGGTDTQYF
TRBD2	TRBV29-1	NA	TRBJ2-2	13	TGCAGCGCTTTAGCGGGAAACACCGGGGAGCTGTTTTTT	CSALAGNTGELFF
NA	TRBV20-1	few	TRBJ1-4	11	TGCAGTGCTCCAGGGCTTGAAAAACTGTTTTTT	CSAPGLEKLFF
NA	TRBV25-1	NA	TRBJ2-5	13	TGTGCCACCTCGGGGACAATCAAAGAGACCCAGTACTTC	CATSGTIKETQYF
NA	TRBV5-1	NA	TRBJ1-2	14	TGCGCCAGCAGCTTAGGAACAGGGATTTATGGCTACACCTTC	CASSLGTGIYGYTF
NA	TRBV5-5	once	TRBJ2-5	14	TGTGCCAGCAGCAATAGTGACTACCAAGAGACCCAGTACTTC	CASSNSDYQETQYF
TRBD1	TRBV7-9	NA	TRBJ1-2	14	TGTGCCAGCAGCCTGATGGGACAGGAACTTGGCTACACCTTC	CASSLMGQELGYTF
TRBD2	TRBV7-8	once	TRBJ2-3	16	TGTGCCAGCAGCAAAAGACTAGCGGGGGGTGGAGATACGCAGTATTTT	CASSKRLAGGGDTQYF
TRBD2	TRBV5-4	NA	TRBJ2-5	16	TGTGCCAGCAGCTTGGGTGCTAGCGGGGGGCAAGAGACCCAGTACTTC	CASSLGASGGQETQYF
TRBD2	TRBV5-1	NA	TRBJ2-1	16	TGCGCCAGCAGCTTGGAGGGCGGGGGGGCCTACAATGAGCAGTTCTTC	CASSLEGGGAYNEQFF
NA	TRBV5-5	NA	TRBJ1-5	15	TGTGCCAGCAGCCTCACAGGGTATAGCAATCAGCCCCAGCATTTT	CASSLTGYSNQPQHF
TRBD1	TRBV9	NA	TRBJ2-5	15	TGTGCCAGCAGCACAGACACAGGGGGCGAGGAGACCCAGTACTTC	CASSTDTGGEETQYF
NA	TRBV10-1	few	TRBJ1-6	14	TGCGCCAGCAGTGAGTCGTCGGGGAATTCACCCCTCCACTTT	CASSESSGNSPLHF